The sample holds a few counts of the clone carrying this TCR beta chain. Its specificity is not known. The data were obtained in a study of CD8+ T cells in alopecia areata. The V gene lost 6 bases and the J gene lost 8 bases, with 10 bases spanning the gap. The CDR3 extends over 10 amino acids. Germline CDR1 reads SQVTM; CDR2 reads ANQGSEA. Treatment meaning: oral pan-JAK inhibitor, 5-10 mg twice daily. Sorting of PBMCs yielded the CD4+ and CD8+ T cells. Study observations and caveats: A single nonresponder leaves the baseline CD8+ expansion link to response uncertain. TCR sharing was clearer in mice than between patients, perhaps partly owing to patient HLA diversity.

In each case, RNA was isolated and then reverse transcribed into cDNA as the sequencing template. Here immunoSEQ multiplex PCR was the method, and the copy in TCRdb shows in-frame clones only, minus some. The table has approximately 110,000 clones, 50% to 65% seen once. The specimen comprised CD4+ T cells sorted from blood, sampled at week 24, from a patient treated with tofacitinib. The TCR sequence derives from a human donor with alopecia areata. V usage is TRBV29-1 and J usage is TRBJ1-1, with D unresolved. This CDR3 is CSVGLPEAFF. The CDR3 DNA follows: TGCAGCGTAGGCCTCCCGGAAGCTTTCTTT.